The 3 T cell receptor delta chains listed next were all sequenced from one sample in a study of gamma delta lymphoproliferative disorders and STAT genes. TCRdb reapplied CATT to the multiplex PCR reads. Of more than 1,000 delta-chain clones listed, approximately 1.5% were seen once; the top ten hold about 71%. The receptor sequences were amplified from genomic DNA of peripheral blood mononuclear cells. Sequencing used blood. The origin of the receptors is a human donor in good health.

Only a few counts were recorded for this clone. A far more abundant clone sits one base away, making this likely a read error. Other DNA variants within this sample encode the same CDR3. V is TRDV1 and J is TRDJ1; D is uncertain. Looked up from germline, CDR1 is TSWWSYY and CDR2 is QGS. This CDR3 has 19 amino acids. The CDR3 loop is CALGEPYIARTLYTDKLIF. CDR3 nucleotide sequence: TGTGCTCTTGGGGAACCTTATATAGCACGTACCCTGTACACCGATAAGCTCATCTTT.

Concerning this clone: The protein held in TCRdb is that of a much larger clone and does not match this DNA's translation at residue 5, likely because of a read error; the protein shown is translated from the DNA. The rearrangement links TRDV1 to TRDJ1; TRDD3 aligns across 9 bases. In germline, CDR1 is TSWWSYY, CDR2 QGS. The CDR3 consists of 21 residues. The V and J ends lost 5 bases and 0 bases, in that order; junction bases with no gene match: 22. The CDR3 DNA reads as TGTGCTCTTGGGAAAGATGACCTCTCGCCTTACTGGGGGACCTACACCGATAAACTCATCTTT. This codes for CALGKDDLSPYWGTYTDKLIF.

Of note for this clone: The protein recorded in TCRdb matches a much larger clone and deviates from this DNA's translation at residue 12, suggesting a read error; the protein here is obtained by translating the DNA. Other nucleotide sequences in the sample specify the same CDR3. The V gene is TRDV2, the J gene TRDJ1; 8 bases are a match to TRDD3. CDR1 and CDR2 from the germline V gene are GEAIGNYY and EKD. This CDR3 is built from 19 residues. Trimming at V came to 0 bases and at J to 3 bases, leaving 17 bases not matched to a gene. Here the CDR3 reads CACDTFPTRGIAGSDKLIF. In DNA, the CDR3 is TGTGCCTGTGACACCTTCCCCACTAGGGGGATAGCGGGGTCCGATAAACTCATCTTT.